This T cell receptor (beta chain) was profiled in a study of early T cells in non-severe SARS-CoV-2 infection. There are 15 residues in the CDR3. In germline, CDR1 is SEHNR, CDR2 FQNEAQ (reference sequence). V lost 1 base and J lost 5, with 14 bases in between. The study's findings and limits: Private and CD4 specificities were missed by VDJdb matching, which favored anti-spike CD8 responses.

This clonotype was seen a few times. Its antigen is as yet unknown. Unique molecular identifiers (one per individual cDNA molecule) were attached. TCRdb reanalysed the 5' RACE reads using MiXCR and keeps one entry per CDR3 protein. The data show about 77,000 distinct CDR3 sequences, roughly 16% seen once. The TCR sequence derives from an adult who was a healthcare worker with PCR-confirmed SARS-CoV-2 infection or an uninfected control (not recorded which). The chain uses TRBV7-9 and TRBJ1-1; no definite D call. Sequencing was performed on whole blood. CDR3 protein: CASSLEAARVTEAFF. Written as DNA, the CDR3 is TGTGCCAGCAGCTTAGAGGCGGCGCGGGTGACTGAAGCTTTCTTT.